These T cell receptor beta chains were read from a single sample in a study of cytomegalovirus exposure and HLA in healthy donors. Assay used: immunoSEQ multiplex PCR; TCRdb lists only in-frame clones, some missing. The sample contains hundreds of thousands of clones, roughly 80% of which appear only once. The sample was PBMCs. The receptor source for this set is a man aged 35 to 55 in good health and CMV-seropositive. Both conserved end residues are part of each CDR3. The D gene is left open where the match is weak. The size of a clone is reported for some rows only, either as once, few or many, or as a class for expanded clones.

J: TRBJ1-1; size: NA; V: TRBV7-9; D: NA; DNA: TGTTCCAGCAGCTTAGCGGGGGGGAACACTGAAGCTTTCTTT; CDR3: CSSSLAGGNTEAFF
J: TRBJ2-3; size: NA; V: TRBV9; D: NA; DNA: TGTGCCAGCAGCGTTGAGTCGCCGGGAAAAGATACGCAGTATTTT; CDR3: CASSVESPGKDTQYF
J: TRBJ2-1; size: NA; V: TRBV27; D: TRBD1; DNA: TGTGCCAGCAGTTTGTCAGGGGGACAACTTCATGAGCAGTTCTTC; CDR3: CASSLSGGQLHEQFF
J: TRBJ2-1; size: NA; V: TRBV5-1; D: TRBD1; DNA: TGCGCCAGCAGCGAGGGACAGGGTGGGAATGAGCAGTTCTTC; CDR3: CASSEGQGGNEQFF
J: TRBJ2-5; size: few; V: TRBV25-1; D: NA; DNA: TGTGCCAGCTTCAACAGACAAGGGACCCAGTACTTC; CDR3: CASFNRQGTQYF
J: TRBJ2-1; size: NA; V: TRBV11-3; D: TRBD2; DNA: TGTGCCAGCAGCTTAGCAGGGACTAGAGTTTGGGTTGAGCAGTTCTTC; CDR3: CASSLAGTRVWVEQFF
J: TRBJ1-4; size: few; V: TRBV25-1; D: TRBD1; DNA: TGTGCCAGCACGCGGACAGGGAAAACGGGGAAACTGTTTTTT; CDR3: CASTRTGKTGKLFF
J: TRBJ1-2; size: once; V: TRBV7-9; D: TRBD1; DNA: TGTGCCAGCAGCTTAGGCCCAGGGACAGGCTCTAGCTACACCTTC; CDR3: CASSLGPGTGSSYTF
J: TRBJ1-4; size: NA; V: TRBV4-1; D: NA; DNA: TGCGCCAGCAGCCAACTCAGGGGTCATGAAAAACTGTTTTTT; CDR3: CASSQLRGHEKLFF
J: TRBJ2-3; size: NA; V: TRBV4-2; D: TRBD2; DNA: TGTGCCAGCAGCCAAGAAGCGGGAGGGGCAGATACGCAGTATTTT; CDR3: CASSQEAGGADTQYF
J: TRBJ2-3; size: NA; V: TRBV6-5; D: NA; DNA: TGTGCCAGTTCTCGGCGGATCACAGATACGCAGTATTTT; CDR3: CASSRRITDTQYF
J: TRBJ2-1; size: NA; V: TRBV7-9; D: TRBD2; DNA: TGTGCCAGCAGCTTAACTAGCGGCCACAGTGAGCAGTTCTTC; CDR3: CASSLTSGHSEQFF
J: TRBJ2-3; size: NA; V: TRBV4-1; D: TRBD1; DNA: TGCGCCAGCAGCCACCCCCTGGACAGGGCGTTGGCAGATACGCAGTATTTT; CDR3: CASSHPLDRALADTQYF
J: TRBJ2-7; size: NA; V: TRBV9; D: NA; DNA: TGTGCCAGCAGCGAGGCAGGGGGGTACGAGCAGTACTTC; CDR3: CASSEAGGYEQYF
J: TRBJ2-5; size: NA; V: TRBV4-1; D: TRBD2; DNA: TGCGCCAGCAGCCAACTGGGACTACAAGAGACCCAGTACTTC; CDR3: CASSQLGLQETQYF
J: TRBJ2-1; size: NA; V: TRBV5-1; D: TRBD2; DNA: TGCGCCAGCAGCCAGGGACTAGCGGGAGGGGTTCCTAATGAGCAGTTCTTC; CDR3: CASSQGLAGGVPNEQFF
J: TRBJ1-2; size: NA; V: TRBV7-9; D: TRBD1; DNA: TGTGCCAGCAGCTCTGACGGGACAGGGTTTCGAGGCTACACCTTC; CDR3: CASSSDGTGFRGYTF
J: TRBJ1-5; size: NA; V: TRBV25-1; D: NA; DNA: TGTGCCAGCAGTGATCGAGTGAATCAGCCCCAGCATTTT; CDR3: CASSDRVNQPQHF
J: TRBJ2-1; size: NA; V: TRBV19; D: NA; DNA: TGTGCCAGTAGTAATGGAGCGGGCATATCCTACAATGAGCAGTTCTTC; CDR3: CASSNGAGISYNEQFF
J: TRBJ1-2; size: NA; V: TRBV28; D: NA; DNA: TGTGCCAGCAGTTTAAGCGCGTACTATGGCTACACCTTC; CDR3: CASSLSAYYGYTF
J: TRBJ1-5; size: NA; V: TRBV15; D: TRBD1; DNA: TGTGCCACCAGCAATGGAGGACAGGCCCCTCGGCCCCAGCATTTT; CDR3: CATSNGGQAPRPQHF
J: TRBJ1-3; size: NA; V: TRBV7-8; D: NA; DNA: TGTGCCAGCAGCGGAGCTTGGGGGGGGACTGGAAACACCATATATTTT; CDR3: CASSGAWGGTGNTIYF
J: TRBJ2-5; size: NA; V: TRBV15; D: TRBD1; DNA: TGTGCCACCAGCGGGGGGACAGGGAGAGAGACCCAGTACTTC; CDR3: CATSGGTGRETQYF
J: TRBJ2-3; size: NA; V: TRBV11-3; D: TRBD2; DNA: TGTGCCAGCAGCTTTAAGCGGGAGTCGAATACGCAGTATTTT; CDR3: CASSFKRESNTQYF
J: TRBJ1-5; size: once; V: TRBV6-5; D: TRBD1; DNA: TGTGCCAGCAGTCTCGGACAGGGATCAATGACCCAGCATTTT; CDR3: CASSLGQGSMTQHF
J: TRBJ2-1; size: once; V: TRBV30; D: TRBD2; DNA: TGTGCGCGACTAGCGGGGGTAAATGAGCAGTTCTTC; CDR3: CARLAGVNEQFF
J: TRBJ2-7; size: few; V: TRBV6-1; D: TRBD2; DNA: TGTGCCAGCACCGGGACTAGCGGAGCCTACGAGCAGTACTTC; CDR3: CASTGTSGAYEQYF
J: TRBJ2-2; size: NA; V: TRBV5-1; D: TRBD2; DNA: TGCGCCAGCAGCCCCGGGACTAGAGACACCGGGGAGCTGTTTTTT; CDR3: CASSPGTRDTGELFF
J: TRBJ2-1; size: once; V: TRBV4-1; D: NA; DNA: TGCGCCAGCAGCCAATTCTCCAGGGTCCAGAGGTCCTACAATGAGCAGTTCTTC; CDR3: CASSQFSRVQRSYNEQFF
J: TRBJ2-1; size: NA; V: TRBV7-6; D: NA; DNA: TGTGCCAGCAGCTCTACCGAGAACTACAATGAGCAGTTCTTC; CDR3: CASSSTENYNEQFF
J: TRBJ2-3; size: NA; V: TRBV6-1; D: NA; DNA: TGTGCCAGCAGTGAAGGGAGAGCGCATACGCAGTATTTT; CDR3: CASSEGRAHTQYF
J: TRBJ2-1; size: NA; V: TRBV4-2; D: TRBD2; DNA: TGTGCCAGCAGCCAAGATAGGATCAGGGGACTAGCGGGAGGGGCGGTCGGCTATGAGCAGTTCTTC; CDR3: CASSQDRIRGLAGGAVGYEQFF
J: TRBJ1-2; size: NA; V: TRBV5-4; D: NA; DNA: TGTGCCAGCAGCTTGGTTCACAGGGAGTCCTATGGCTACACCTTC; CDR3: CASSLVHRESYGYTF
J: TRBJ2-2; size: NA; V: TRBV7-8; D: NA; DNA: TGTGCCAACCGAGAGGGGCAGGGAGGCACCGGGGAGCTGTTTTTT; CDR3: CANREGQGGTGELFF
J: TRBJ2-7; size: NA; V: TRBV19; D: TRBD2; DNA: TGTGCCAGTAGTTCGACTAGCGGGAACTACGAGCAGTACTTC; CDR3: CASSSTSGNYEQYF
J: TRBJ2-1; size: NA; V: TRBV2; D: TRBD2; DNA: TGTGCCAGCACCGAGCGGGAGGGGTCCTACAATGAGCAGTTCTTC; CDR3: CASTEREGSYNEQFF
J: TRBJ2-2; size: NA; V: TRBV5-1; D: NA; DNA: TGCGCCAGCAGCTTGCCGACAGGAGTCCCCGGGGAGCTGTTTTTT; CDR3: CASSLPTGVPGELFF
J: TRBJ1-2; size: NA; V: TRBV5-5; D: NA; DNA: TGTGCCAGCAGGGACTGGCGTAATGGCTACACCTTC; CDR3: CASRDWRNGYTF
J: TRBJ1-1; size: NA; V: TRBV6-5; D: NA; DNA: TGTGCCAGCAGTTACGTCATGAACACTGAAGCTTTCTTT; CDR3: CASSYVMNTEAFF
J: TRBJ2-1; size: once; V: TRBV7-3; D: TRBD2; DNA: TGTGCCAGCAGCCAGGGACTAGCGGGTCCCTACAATGAGCAGTTCTTC; CDR3: CASSQGLAGPYNEQFF
J: TRBJ2-2; size: NA; V: TRBV6-5; D: TRBD1; DNA: TGTGCCAGCAGTTCCGGGGACAGGTCGAGGACCGGGGAGCTGTTTTTT; CDR3: CASSSGDRSRTGELFF
J: TRBJ2-7; size: few; V: TRBV7-3; D: TRBD2; DNA: TGTGCCAGCAGCTTAATCGGGACTAGTGGCGAGCAGTACTTC; CDR3: CASSLIGTSGEQYF
J: TRBJ2-1; size: NA; V: TRBV15; D: TRBD2; DNA: TGTGCCACCAGCAGAGAGCTAGCGGAGGGCTACAATGAGCAGTTCTTC; CDR3: CATSRELAEGYNEQFF